This is a list of T cell receptor beta chains from one sample in a study of cytomegalovirus exposure and HLA in healthy donors. TCRdb keeps only in-frame clones here, not all; method: immunoSEQ multiplex PCR. The table has about 60,000 clones, approximately 95% seen once. The material sequenced was PBMCs. Receptors originate from a woman between 18 and 29 years old in good health and CMV-seropositive. CDR3s include the opening cysteine and the closing phenylalanine or tryptophan. Fields, in order: CDR3 DNA, CDR3 protein, J gene, D gene, CDR3 length, clone size, V gene. D genes are given only for firm matches. Not every row has a clone size; where given, it reads once, few, many or a size class.

TGTGCCACCAGCAGGGATAGCCAGCCCCAGCATTTT CATSRDSQPQHF TRBJ1-5 . 12 . TRBV15
TGTGCCAGCAGTTTGGGGTGGGGGCCCGGAAGGGGCTACACCTTC CASSLGWGPGRGYTF TRBJ1-2 . 15 . TRBV27
TGCAGCGTCAGTACGGACAGGACTAATCAGCCCCAGCATTTT CSVSTDRTNQPQHF TRBJ1-5 TRBD1 14 . TRBV29-1
TGTGCCAGCAGCTTAAATCCGAGTAGCGAGCAGTACTTC CASSLNPSSEQYF TRBJ2-7 . 13 . TRBV7-2
TGCAGCGTTGGCGGGGGTTACGAGCAGTACTTC CSVGGGYEQYF TRBJ2-7 TRBD2 11 . TRBV29-1
TGTGCCAGTAGTATAGTACGGGGTGAGACTGAAGCTTTCTTT CASSIVRGETEAFF TRBJ1-1 . 14 . TRBV19
TGTGCCAGCAGCTTGGGACAGGAAGATGAAAAACTGTTTTTT CASSLGQEDEKLFF TRBJ1-4 . 14 . TRBV5-5
TGTGCCCCTGGTCCCCACAGCTCCTACGAGCAGTACTTC CAPGPHSSYEQYF TRBJ2-7 . 13 once TRBV9
TGTGCCAGCAGCTTAGCGAGCGGGGGGGCCAATGAGCAGTTCTTC CASSLASGGANEQFF TRBJ2-1 TRBD2 15 . TRBV7-2
TGTGCCAGCAGTTCGTGGTCGCTCGGGGGTCGAAAAAACATTCAGTACTTC CASSSWSLGGRKNIQYF TRBJ2-4 . 17 . TRBV28
TGTGCCAGCACCAAGACAGGGGCCCAGCATTTT CASTKTGAQHF TRBJ1-5 TRBD1 11 . TRBV28
TGTGCCTGGGGCCCAGCGGGAGCCTTAGATACGCAGTATTTT CAWGPAGALDTQYF TRBJ2-3 TRBD2 14 . TRBV30
TGTGCCAGCAGCCCCCTTTACCGGGACAGGGTCTACGAGCAGTACTTC CASSPLYRDRVYEQYF TRBJ2-7 TRBD1 16 . TRBV5-4
TGTGCCAGCAGCCTTCCCGGGTCGAACACTGAAGCTTTCTTT CASSLPGSNTEAFF TRBJ1-1 . 14 . TRBV13
TGTGCCACCAGCGGGTTGTTGCGCGGGGACTACGAGCAGTACTTC CATSGLLRGDYEQYF TRBJ2-7 . 15 . TRBV15
TGTGCCATCAGTGAGTCGCGGGGGGTTACCAATGAGCAGTTCTTC CAISESRGVTNEQFF TRBJ2-1 TRBD2 15 . TRBV10-3
TGCGCCAGCGGATCAAGGTCCGGGGGGAAGGAAGCAGATACGCAGTATTTT CASGSRSGGKEADTQYF TRBJ2-3 TRBD2 17 . TRBV5-1
TGCGCCAGCAGCCAAGGGGGGACAGGGGGCGACTACACCTTC CASSQGGTGGDYTF TRBJ1-2 TRBD1 14 . TRBV4-3
TGTGCCAGCAGTCGTAACGCAGTCTACACTGAAGCTTTCTTT CASSRNAVYTEAFF TRBJ1-1 . 14 . TRBV6-1
TGTGCCAGCAGTTCCGGAGGAGGGGGGGGGCTCAATGAGCAGTTCTTC CASSSGGGGGLNEQFF TRBJ2-1 . 16 . TRBV28
TGTGCCAGCCTCGACCCCGGGAGAGAAGAGACCCAGTACTTC CASLDPGREETQYF TRBJ2-5 . 14 . TRBV5-4
TGTGCCAGTAGTCGTGAAAGCGGTCCAAACACCGGGGAGCTGTTTTTT CASSRESGPNTGELFF TRBJ2-2 . 16 . TRBV19
TGTGCCAGCAGCTTAGCGGGAGGCGGTGAGCAGTACTTC CASSLAGGGEQYF TRBJ2-7 . 13 . TRBV7-2
TGTGCCAGCAGCTCGAGGACAGGGGGCTTTAACTATGGCTACACCTTC CASSSRTGGFNYGYTF TRBJ1-2 TRBD1 16 . TRBV5-6
TGTGCCAGCTCGATTAAGTCCGGACAAGACTACGAGCAGTACTTC CASSIKSGQDYEQYF TRBJ2-7 . 15 . TRBV18
TGCGCCAGCAGCCCAAACAGGGGGTCCGGCCCTTATGGCTACACCTTC CASSPNRGSGPYGYTF TRBJ1-2 TRBD1 16 once TRBV5-1
TGTGCCAGCAGTTTACAGCGGCCCGGCACTGAAGCTTTCTTT CASSLQRPGTEAFF TRBJ1-1 . 14 . TRBV6-5
TGCGCCAGCAGCCAGACACCGGGACAAAGCTACGAGCAGTACTTC CASSQTPGQSYEQYF TRBJ2-7 . 15 few TRBV4-1
TGCAGCGTGAGCAGGGGGGATCAGCCCCAGCATTTT CSVSRGDQPQHF TRBJ1-5 TRBD1 12 . TRBV29-1
TGTGCCAGCAGCTCCGGGACAGGGAAGATGAATGAGCAGTTCTTC CASSSGTGKMNEQFF TRBJ2-1 TRBD1 15 . TRBV6-1
TGCGCCAGCAGCCAAACCTGGACTAGCGGGGTTCAGAGCTCCTACAATGAGCAGTTCTTC CASSQTWTSGVQSSYNEQFF TRBJ2-1 TRBD2 20 once TRBV4-3